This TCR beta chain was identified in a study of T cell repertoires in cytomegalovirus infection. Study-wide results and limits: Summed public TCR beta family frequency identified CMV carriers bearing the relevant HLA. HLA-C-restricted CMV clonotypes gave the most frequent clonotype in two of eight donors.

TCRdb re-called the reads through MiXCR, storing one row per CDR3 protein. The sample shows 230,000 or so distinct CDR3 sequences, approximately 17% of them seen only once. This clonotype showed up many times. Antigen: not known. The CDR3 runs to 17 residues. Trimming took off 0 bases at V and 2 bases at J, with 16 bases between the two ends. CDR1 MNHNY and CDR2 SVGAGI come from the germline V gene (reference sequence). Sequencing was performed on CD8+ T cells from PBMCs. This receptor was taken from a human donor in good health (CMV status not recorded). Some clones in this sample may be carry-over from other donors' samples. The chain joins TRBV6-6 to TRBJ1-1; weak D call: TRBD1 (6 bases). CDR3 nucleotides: TGTGCCAGCAGTTACTCGCGGGAACAGGGAGGTAACACTGAAGCTTTCTTT. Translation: CASSYSREQGGNTEAFF.